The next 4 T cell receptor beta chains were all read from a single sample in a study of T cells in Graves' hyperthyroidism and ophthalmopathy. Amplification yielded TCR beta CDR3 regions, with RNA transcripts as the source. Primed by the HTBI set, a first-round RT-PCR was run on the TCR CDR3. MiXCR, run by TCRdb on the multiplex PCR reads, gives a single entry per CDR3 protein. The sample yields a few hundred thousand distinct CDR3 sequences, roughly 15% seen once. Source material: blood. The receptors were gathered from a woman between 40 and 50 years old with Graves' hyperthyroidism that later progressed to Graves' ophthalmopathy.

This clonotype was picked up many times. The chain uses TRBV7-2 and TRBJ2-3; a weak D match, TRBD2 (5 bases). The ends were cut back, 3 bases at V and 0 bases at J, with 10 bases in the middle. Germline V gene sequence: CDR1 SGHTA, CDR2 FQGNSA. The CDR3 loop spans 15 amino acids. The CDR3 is CASSFQRTSTDTQYF. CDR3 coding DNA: TGTGCCAGCAGCTTCCAGCGGACTAGCACAGATACGCAGTATTTT.

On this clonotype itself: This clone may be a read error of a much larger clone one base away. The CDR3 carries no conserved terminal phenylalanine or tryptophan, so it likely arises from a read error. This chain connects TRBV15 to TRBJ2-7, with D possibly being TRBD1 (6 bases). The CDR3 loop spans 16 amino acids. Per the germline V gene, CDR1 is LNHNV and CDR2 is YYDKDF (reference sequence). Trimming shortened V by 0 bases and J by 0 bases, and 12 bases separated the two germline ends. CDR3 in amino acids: CATSRDITGFSYEQYL. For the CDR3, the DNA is TGTGCCACCAGCAGAGATATTACAGGGTTCTCCTACGAGCAGTACCTC.

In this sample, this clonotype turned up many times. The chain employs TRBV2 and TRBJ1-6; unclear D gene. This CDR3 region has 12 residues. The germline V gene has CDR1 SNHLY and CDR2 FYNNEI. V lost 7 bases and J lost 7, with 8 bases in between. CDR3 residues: CASTPHNSPLHF. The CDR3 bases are TGTGCCAGCACCCCCCACAATTCACCCCTCCACTTT. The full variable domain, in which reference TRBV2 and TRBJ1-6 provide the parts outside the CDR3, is EPEVTQTPSHQVTQMGQEVILRCVPISNHLYFYWYRQILGQKVEFLVSFYNNEISEKSEIFDDQFSVERPDGSNFTLKIRSTKLEDSAMYFCASTPHNSPLHFGNGTRLTVT.

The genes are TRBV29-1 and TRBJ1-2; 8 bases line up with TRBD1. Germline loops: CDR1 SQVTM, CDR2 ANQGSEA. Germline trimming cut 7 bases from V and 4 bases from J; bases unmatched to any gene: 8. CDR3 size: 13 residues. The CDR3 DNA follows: TGCAGCGCATCCCAGGGGGCGGGCTATGGCTACACCTTC. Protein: CSASQGAGYGYTF.